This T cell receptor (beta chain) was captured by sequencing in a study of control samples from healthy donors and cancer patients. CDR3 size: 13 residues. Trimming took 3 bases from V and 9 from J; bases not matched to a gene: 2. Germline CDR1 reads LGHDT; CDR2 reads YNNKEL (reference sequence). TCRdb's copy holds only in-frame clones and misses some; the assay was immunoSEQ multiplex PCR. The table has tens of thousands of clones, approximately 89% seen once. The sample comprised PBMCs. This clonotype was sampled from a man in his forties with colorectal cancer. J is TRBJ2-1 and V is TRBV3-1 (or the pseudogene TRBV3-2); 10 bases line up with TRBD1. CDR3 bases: TGTGCCAGCAGCCAGACAGGGGGCGGTGAGCAGTTCTTC. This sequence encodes CASSQTGGGEQFF.